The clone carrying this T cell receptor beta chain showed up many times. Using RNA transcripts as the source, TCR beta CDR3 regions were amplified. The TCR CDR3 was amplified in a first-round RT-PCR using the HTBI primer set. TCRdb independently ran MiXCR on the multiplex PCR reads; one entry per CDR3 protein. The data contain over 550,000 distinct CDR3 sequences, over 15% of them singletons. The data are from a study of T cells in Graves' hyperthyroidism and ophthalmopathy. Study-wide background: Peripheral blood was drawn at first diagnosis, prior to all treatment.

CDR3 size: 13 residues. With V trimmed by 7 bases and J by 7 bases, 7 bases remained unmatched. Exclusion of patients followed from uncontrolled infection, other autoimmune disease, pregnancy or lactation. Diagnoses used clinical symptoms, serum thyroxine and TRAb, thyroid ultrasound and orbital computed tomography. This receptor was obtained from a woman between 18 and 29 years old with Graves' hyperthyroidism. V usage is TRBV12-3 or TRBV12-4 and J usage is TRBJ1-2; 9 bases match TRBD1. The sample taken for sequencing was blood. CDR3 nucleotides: TGTGCCAGCACCAATACAGGGGGCGTTGGCTACACCTTC. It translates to CASTNTGGVGYTF.